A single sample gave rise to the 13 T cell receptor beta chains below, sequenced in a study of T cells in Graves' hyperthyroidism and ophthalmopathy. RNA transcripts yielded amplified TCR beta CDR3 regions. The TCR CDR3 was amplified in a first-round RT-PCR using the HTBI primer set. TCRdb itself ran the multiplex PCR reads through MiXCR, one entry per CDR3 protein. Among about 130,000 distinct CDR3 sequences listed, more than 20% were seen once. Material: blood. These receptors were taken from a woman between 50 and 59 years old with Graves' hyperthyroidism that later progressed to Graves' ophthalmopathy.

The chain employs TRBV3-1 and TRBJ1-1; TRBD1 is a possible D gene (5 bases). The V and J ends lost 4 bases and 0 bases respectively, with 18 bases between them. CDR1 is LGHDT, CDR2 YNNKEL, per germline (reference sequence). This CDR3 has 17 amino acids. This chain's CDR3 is CASSPSRRGNMNTEAFF. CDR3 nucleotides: TGTGCCAGCAGCCCCAGTCGGAGGGGCAACATGAACACTGAAGCTTTCTTT.

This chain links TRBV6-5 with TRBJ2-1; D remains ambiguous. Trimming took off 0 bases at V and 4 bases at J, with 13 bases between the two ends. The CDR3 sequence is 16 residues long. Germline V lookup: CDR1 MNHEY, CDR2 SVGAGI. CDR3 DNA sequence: TGTGCCAGCAGTTACTCGATTGTGGGCCAATACAATGAGCAGTTCTTC. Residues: CASSYSIVGQYNEQFF.

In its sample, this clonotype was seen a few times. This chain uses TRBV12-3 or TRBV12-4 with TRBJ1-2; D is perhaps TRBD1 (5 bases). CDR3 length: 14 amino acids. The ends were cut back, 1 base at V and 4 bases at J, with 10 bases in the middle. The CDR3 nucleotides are TGTGCCAGCAGTTTAGTCCAGGACATCTATGGCTACACCTTC. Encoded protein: CASSLVQDIYGYTF.

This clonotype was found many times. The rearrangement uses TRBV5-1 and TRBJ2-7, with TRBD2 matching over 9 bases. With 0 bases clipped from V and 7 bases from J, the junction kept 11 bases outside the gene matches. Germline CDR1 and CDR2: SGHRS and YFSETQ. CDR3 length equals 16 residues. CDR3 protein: CASSLAVVAGEGEQYF. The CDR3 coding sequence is TGCGCCAGCAGCTTGGCAGTGGTAGCGGGAGAAGGTGAGCAGTACTTC. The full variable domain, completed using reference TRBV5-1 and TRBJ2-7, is KAGVTQTPRYLIKTRGQQVTLSCSPISGHRSVSWYQQTPGQGLQFLFEYFSETQRNKGNFPGRFSGRQFSNSRSEMNVSTLELGDSALYLCASSLAVVAGEGEQYFGPGTRLTVT.

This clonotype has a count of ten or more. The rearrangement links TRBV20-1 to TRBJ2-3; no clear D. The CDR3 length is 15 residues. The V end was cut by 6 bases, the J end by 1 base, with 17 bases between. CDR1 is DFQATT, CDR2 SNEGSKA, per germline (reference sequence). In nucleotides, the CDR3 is TGCAGTGCCCCGTATCGTCTGCCACGCACAGATACGCAGTATTTT. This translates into CSAPYRLPRTDTQYF.

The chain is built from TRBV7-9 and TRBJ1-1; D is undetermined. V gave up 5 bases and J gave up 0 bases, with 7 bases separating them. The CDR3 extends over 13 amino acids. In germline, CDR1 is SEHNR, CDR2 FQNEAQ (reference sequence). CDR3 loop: CASSNKMNTEAFF. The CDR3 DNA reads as TGTGCCAGCAGCAACAAGATGAACACTGAAGCTTTCTTT.

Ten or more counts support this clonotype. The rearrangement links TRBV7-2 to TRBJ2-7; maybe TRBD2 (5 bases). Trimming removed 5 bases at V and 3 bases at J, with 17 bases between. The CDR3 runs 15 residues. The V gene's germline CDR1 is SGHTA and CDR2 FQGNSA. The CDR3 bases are TGTGCCAGCAGCACTACACTAGGAGCCTTCTACGAGCAGTACTTC. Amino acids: CASSTTLGAFYEQYF.

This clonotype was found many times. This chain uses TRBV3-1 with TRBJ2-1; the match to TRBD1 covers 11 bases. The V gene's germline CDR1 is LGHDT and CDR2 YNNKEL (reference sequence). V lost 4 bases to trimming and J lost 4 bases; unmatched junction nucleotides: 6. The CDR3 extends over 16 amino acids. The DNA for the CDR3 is TGTGCCAGCAGCCCGCCGGACAGGGGGCCTTACAATGAGCAGTTCTTC. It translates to CASSPPDRGPYNEQFF.

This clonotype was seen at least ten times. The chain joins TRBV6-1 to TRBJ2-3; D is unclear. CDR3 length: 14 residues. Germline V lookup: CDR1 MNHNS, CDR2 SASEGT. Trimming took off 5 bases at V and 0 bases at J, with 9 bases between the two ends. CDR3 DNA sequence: TGTGCCAGCAGTTCCTCCGGGAGCACAGATACGCAGTATTTT. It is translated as CASSSSGSTDTQYF.

The CDR3 bases are TGTGCCAGCACCTATGACAGGGACACCGGGGAGCTGTTTTTT. This gives the protein CASTYDRDTGELFF. The chain combines TRBV28 with TRBJ2-2; 7 bases agree with TRBD1. The CDR3 contains 14 residues. Germline assignment: CDR1 MDHEN and CDR2 SYDVKM. V shed 7 bases, J shed 3 bases, and the junction held 5 bases outside the gene matches.

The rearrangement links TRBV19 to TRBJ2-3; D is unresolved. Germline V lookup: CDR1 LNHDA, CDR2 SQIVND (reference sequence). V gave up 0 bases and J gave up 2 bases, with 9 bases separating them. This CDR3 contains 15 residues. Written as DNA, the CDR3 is TGTGCCAGTAGTATAGATACGGGTTTCACAGATACGCAGTATTTT. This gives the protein CASSIDTGFTDTQYF.

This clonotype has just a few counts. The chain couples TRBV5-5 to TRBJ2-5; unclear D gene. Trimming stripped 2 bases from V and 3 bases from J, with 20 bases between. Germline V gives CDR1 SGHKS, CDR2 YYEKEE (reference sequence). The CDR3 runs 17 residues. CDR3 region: CASSFYHIAGEKETQYF. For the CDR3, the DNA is TGTGCCAGCAGCTTTTATCATATCGCTGGGGAAAAAGAGACCCAGTACTTC.

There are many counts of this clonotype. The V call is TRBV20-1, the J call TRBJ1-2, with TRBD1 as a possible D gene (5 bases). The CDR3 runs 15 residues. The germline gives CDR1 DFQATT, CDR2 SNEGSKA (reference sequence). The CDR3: CRAGRGPTVTTGYTF. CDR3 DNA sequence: TGCAGAGCCGGCCGGGGCCCCACCGTGACGACTGGCTACACCTTC.